This T cell receptor (beta chain) emerged from a study of shared clonotypes between healthy human individuals. Germline CDR1 SGHNT, CDR2 YYREEE (reference sequence). This CDR3 has 11 amino acids. Method: immunoSEQ multiplex PCR; TCRdb's copy keeps in-frame clones and lacks some. The table lists about 2.1 million clones, around 93% of them singletons. The naive CD8 population came from CD45RO-negative cells selected for CCR7, without terminally differentiated effector memory CD45RA+ cells. This TCR was recovered from a man younger than 35 in good health. Some clones in this sample may be carry-over from other donors' samples. The genes are TRBV5-4 and TRBJ2-1; 16 nucleotides agree with TRBD2. Source material: naive CD8+ T cells from PBMCs. CDR3 sequence: CAGLAGGSKFF. The CDR3 bases are TGTGCGGGACTAGCGGGAGGGTCTAAGTTCTTC.